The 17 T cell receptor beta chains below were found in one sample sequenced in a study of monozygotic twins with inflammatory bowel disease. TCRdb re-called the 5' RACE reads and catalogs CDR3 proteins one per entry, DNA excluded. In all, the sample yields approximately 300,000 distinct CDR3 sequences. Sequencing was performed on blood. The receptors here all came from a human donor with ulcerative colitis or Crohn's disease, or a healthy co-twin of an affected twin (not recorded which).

The CDR3 sequence is CASSLASAGGTDTQYF. V is TRBV5-1 and J is TRBJ2-3; TCRdb gives TRBD1 as the D gene, but with no DNA this cannot be confirmed. CDR1 is SGHRS and CDR2 is YFSETQ in the germline V gene. This CDR3 is 16 amino acids long.

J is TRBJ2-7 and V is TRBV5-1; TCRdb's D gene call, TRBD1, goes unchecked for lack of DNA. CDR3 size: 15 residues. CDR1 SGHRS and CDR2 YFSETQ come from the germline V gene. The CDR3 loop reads CASRNPGSFLYEQYF.

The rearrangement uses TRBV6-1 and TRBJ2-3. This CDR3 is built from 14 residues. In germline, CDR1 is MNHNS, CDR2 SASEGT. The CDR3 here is CASSFGMGTDTQYF.

The CDR3 protein is CAWSFSGTGVQPQHF. V is TRBV30 and J is TRBJ1-5; TCRdb's D gene call, TRBD1, goes unchecked for lack of DNA. This CDR3 region has 15 residues. From germline, CDR1 is GTSNPN and CDR2 SVGIG (reference sequence).

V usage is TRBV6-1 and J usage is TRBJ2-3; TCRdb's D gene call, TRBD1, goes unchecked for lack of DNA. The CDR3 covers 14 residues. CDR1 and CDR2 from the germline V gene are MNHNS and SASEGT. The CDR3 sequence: CASSKRGGGDTQYF.

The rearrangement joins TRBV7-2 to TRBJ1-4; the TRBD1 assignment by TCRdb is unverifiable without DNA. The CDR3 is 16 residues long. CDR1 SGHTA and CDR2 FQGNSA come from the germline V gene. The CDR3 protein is CASSPLGNPGGEKLFF.

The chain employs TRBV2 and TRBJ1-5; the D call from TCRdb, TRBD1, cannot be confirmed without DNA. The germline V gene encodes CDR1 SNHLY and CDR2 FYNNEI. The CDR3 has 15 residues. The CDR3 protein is CASSLPPGENQPQHF.

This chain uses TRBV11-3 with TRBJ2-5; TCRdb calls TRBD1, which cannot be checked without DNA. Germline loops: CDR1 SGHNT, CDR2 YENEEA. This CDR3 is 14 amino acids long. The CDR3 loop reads CASSSRTGGETQYF.

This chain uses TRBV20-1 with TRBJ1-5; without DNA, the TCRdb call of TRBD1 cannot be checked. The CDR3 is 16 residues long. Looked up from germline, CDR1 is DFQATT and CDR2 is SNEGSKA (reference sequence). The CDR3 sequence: CSARDGQGESNQPQHF.

The CDR3: CASSISLESYNEQFF. The chain has TRBV19 and TRBJ2-1; TCRdb indicates TRBD2, and absent DNA this call remains unverified. CDR1 and CDR2 (germline): LNHDA, SQIVND (reference sequence). The CDR3 covers 15 residues. The full variable domain, rest sourced from reference TRBV19 and TRBJ2-1, is DGGITQSPKYLFRKEGQNVTLSCEQNLNHDAMYWYRQDPGQGLRLIYYSQIVNDFQKGDIAEGYSVSREKKESFPLTVTSAQKNPTAFYLCASSISLESYNEQFFGPGTRLTVL.

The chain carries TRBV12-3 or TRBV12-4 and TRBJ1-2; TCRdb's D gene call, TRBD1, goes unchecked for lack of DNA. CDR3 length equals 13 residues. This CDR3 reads CASRDEGTNGYTF.

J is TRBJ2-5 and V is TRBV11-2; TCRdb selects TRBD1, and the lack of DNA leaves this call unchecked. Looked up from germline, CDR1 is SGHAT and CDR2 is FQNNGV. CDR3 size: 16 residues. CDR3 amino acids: CASSEPGQGRRETQYF.

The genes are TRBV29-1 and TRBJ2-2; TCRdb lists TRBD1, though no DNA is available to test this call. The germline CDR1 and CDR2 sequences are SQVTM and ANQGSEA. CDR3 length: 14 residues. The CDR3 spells CSVDRDRGAGELFF.

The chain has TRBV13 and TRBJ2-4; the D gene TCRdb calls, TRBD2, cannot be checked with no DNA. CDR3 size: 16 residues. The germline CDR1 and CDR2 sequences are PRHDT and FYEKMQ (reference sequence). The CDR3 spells CASSTLTSGAKNIQYF.

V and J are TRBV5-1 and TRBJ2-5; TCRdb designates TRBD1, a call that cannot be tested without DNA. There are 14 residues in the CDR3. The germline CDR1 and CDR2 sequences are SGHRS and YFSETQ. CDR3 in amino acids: CASSSGQTQETQYF.

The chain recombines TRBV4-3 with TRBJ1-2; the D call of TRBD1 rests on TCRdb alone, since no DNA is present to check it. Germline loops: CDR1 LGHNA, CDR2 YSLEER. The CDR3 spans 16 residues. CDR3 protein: CASSQEWLGDPYGYTF.

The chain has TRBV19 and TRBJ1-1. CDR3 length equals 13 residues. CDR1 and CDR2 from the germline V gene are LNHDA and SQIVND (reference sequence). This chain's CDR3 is CASTGQMNTEAFF.